The 25 T cell receptor beta chains below all came from one sample that was sequenced in a study of blood T cell repertoires in COVID-19. Sequenced by immunoSEQ multiplex PCR; TCRdb stores in-frame clones only, minus some. This repertoire shows approximately 290,000 clones, just under 90% found once; its top ten account for around 10%. Sequenced material: peripheral blood. All receptors derive from a woman younger than 45 with COVID-19, enrolled during active disease.

The chain uses TRBV13 and TRBJ1-2; 8 bases are shared with TRBD1. This CDR3 spans 14 amino acids. Germline CDR1 PRHDT, CDR2 FYEKMQ (reference sequence). Losses at the gene ends were 3 bases for V and 7 bases for J; bases not matched to a gene: 7. Written as DNA, the CDR3 is TGTGCCAGCAGCTTGGCAGGGGGCGATGGTGGCTACACCTTC. Its protein is CASSLAGGDGGYTF.

This chain joins TRBV29-1 and TRBJ1-1, with 7 bases aligning to TRBD1. Germline V gene data show CDR1 as SQVTM and CDR2 as ANQGSEA. V shed 7 bases, J shed 2 bases, and the junction held 13 bases outside the gene matches. The CDR3 contains 15 residues. The CDR3 spells CSARRGQRTNTEAFF. The CDR3 DNA sequence: TGCAGCGCTAGACGGGGACAGCGAACTAACACTGAAGCTTTCTTT.

The chain combines TRBV3-1 (or the pseudogene TRBV3-2) with TRBJ2-5; D unclear. This CDR3 is 17 amino acids long. Germline loops: CDR1 LGHDT, CDR2 YNNKEL (reference sequence). The V gene lost 1 base and the J gene lost 1 base, with 16 bases spanning the gap. The CDR3 here is CASSQVAPGPPQETQYF. The CDR3 nucleotides read TGTGCCAGCAGCCAAGTCGCCCCCGGTCCCCCCCAAGAGACCCAGTACTTC.

For this clone: Other nucleotide sequences in the sample specify the same CDR3. This chain uses TRBV5-1 with TRBJ2-2; D ambiguous. Trimming cost V 4 bases and J 3 bases, with 10 bases left between them. The CDR3 has 14 residues. In germline, CDR1 is SGHRS, CDR2 YFSETQ. DNA for the CDR3: TGCGCCAGCAGCCTGGCCCGAGACACCGGGGAGCTGTTTTTT. Its protein is CASSLARDTGELFF.

The V and J genes are TRBV5-4 and TRBJ1-3; D gene uncertain. This CDR3 comprises 15 residues. Germline V gene data show CDR1 as SGHNT and CDR2 as YYREEE (reference sequence). Trimming removed 0 bases from V and 0 bases from J, with 7 bases in between. In nucleotides, the CDR3 is TGTGCCAGCAGCTTGGGCGGAAACTCTGGAAACACCATATATTTT. It is translated as CASSLGGNSGNTIYF.

The chain recombines TRBV3-1 (or the pseudogene TRBV3-2) with TRBJ1-2; unclear D gene. V was clipped by 2 bases and J by 6 bases, with 10 bases between them. Germline assignment: CDR1 LGHDT and CDR2 YNNKEL (reference sequence). The CDR3 runs to 13 residues. The CDR3 protein is CASSQMGEDGYTF. The CDR3 nucleotides read TGTGCCAGCAGCCAAATGGGAGAGGATGGCTACACCTTC.

V gene TRBV5-1 combines with J gene TRBJ1-2, with 12 bases lining up with TRBD1. The CDR3 spans 15 residues. Trimming at V came to 4 bases and at J to 6 bases, leaving 7 bases not matched to a gene. CDR1 SGHRS and CDR2 YFSETQ come from the germline V gene. In DNA, the CDR3 is TGCGCCAGCAGCCCGGGACAGGGGGCGATCGATGGCTACACCTTC. This sequence encodes CASSPGQGAIDGYTF.

The rearrangement joins TRBV2 to TRBJ2-1; 7 positions agree with TRBD2. From germline, CDR1 is SNHLY and CDR2 FYNNEI. This CDR3 spans 16 amino acids. V shed 5 bases, J shed 4 bases, and the junction held 11 bases outside the gene matches. The CDR3 spells CASSMLGGDRYNEQFF. DNA for the CDR3: TGTGCCAGCAGTATGTTGGGGGGGGATAGATACAATGAGCAGTTCTTC.

This chain links TRBV6-2 or TRBV6-3 with TRBJ1-4; D is unclear. The CDR3 is 14 amino acids. Trimming cost V 2 bases and J 5 bases, with 9 bases left between them. Germline assignment: CDR1 MNHEY and CDR2 SVGEGT. The CDR3 region is CASSYGMQNEKLFF. CDR3 bases: TGTGCCAGCAGTTACGGCATGCAAAATGAAAAACTGTTTTTT.

This clone was seen more than once but under ten times. In DNA, the CDR3 is TGTGCCAGCAGTAAGGGGGCCACAGATACGCAGTATTTT. Translated, it gives CASSKGATDTQYF. This rearrangement joins TRBV6-4 to TRBJ2-3; 7 bases match TRBD1. V shed 5 bases, J shed 2 bases, and the junction held 1 base outside the gene matches. The germline gives CDR1 MRHNA, CDR2 SNTAGT. This CDR3 has 13 residues.

This rearrangement joins TRBV15 to TRBJ1-5, with D uncertain. This CDR3 has 14 amino acids. The germline gives CDR1 LNHNV, CDR2 YYDKDF (reference sequence). With 0 bases removed from V and 9 bases from J, the gap between germline ends came to 12 bases. The CDR3 spells CATSREEGVRPQHF. The CDR3 DNA reads TGTGCCACCAGCAGAGAGGAGGGCGTCCGGCCCCAGCATTTT.

The chain links TRBV6-5 to TRBJ1-1; no definite D call. CDR1 MNHEY and CDR2 SVGAGI come from the germline V gene. The CDR3 spans 13 residues. V was shortened by 6 bases and J by 1 base, with 9 bases between the two germline ends. This CDR3 reads CASSIAPNTEAFF. CDR3 in DNA: TGTGCCAGCAGCATAGCACCGAACACTGAAGCTTTCTTT.

The chain has TRBV4-2 and TRBJ2-5; TRBD2 agrees at 9 bases. Per the germline V gene, CDR1 is LGHNA and CDR2 is YNFKEQ. Trimming at V came to 0 bases and at J to 5 bases, leaving 7 bases not matched to a gene. The CDR3 extends over 16 amino acids. The CDR3 loop is CASSQEIAGDRETQYF. The CDR3 DNA is TGTGCCAGCAGCCAAGAGATAGCGGGGGATCGGGAGACCCAGTACTTC.

The V call is TRBV28, the J call TRBJ2-6, with TRBD2 as a possible D gene (5 bases). The CDR3 contains 16 residues. V dropped 3 bases and J dropped 0 bases, with 9 bases sitting between them. The V gene's germline CDR1 is MDHEN and CDR2 SYDVKM. Here the CDR3 reads CASSFLASSGANVLTF. CDR3 nucleotide sequence: TGTGCCAGCAGTTTCCTAGCCAGCTCTGGGGCCAACGTCCTGACTTTC.

This clone was recorded a few times. The chain links TRBV6-5 to TRBJ1-2; TRBD1 matches 7 bases. The CDR3 extends over 14 amino acids. Germline CDR1 is MNHEY and CDR2 is SVGAGI. V shed 6 bases and J 2 bases; nucleotides not matched to a gene: 6. The CDR3 loop is CASRPGQVNYGYTF. The CDR3 bases are TGTGCCAGCAGACCAGGACAGGTCAACTATGGCTACACCTTC.

The chain combines TRBV6-6 with TRBJ2-3; D gene uncertain. CDR1 is MNHNY, CDR2 SVGAGI, per germline (reference sequence). The CDR3 is made up of 13 amino acids. Deletions cut 8 bases from V and 2 bases from J, with 11 bases between. Written as DNA, the CDR3 is TGTGCCAGCGCGGTATCAGACACAGATACGCAGTATTTT. It translates to CASAVSDTDTQYF.

This clone was picked up a small number of times. This chain links TRBV30 with TRBJ1-4, with 9 nucleotides matching TRBD1. Germline CDR1 and CDR2: GTSNPN and SVGIG (reference sequence). The CDR3 has 14 residues. Losses at the gene ends were 5 bases for V and 6 bases for J; bases not matched to a gene: 7. CDR3 loop: CAWCHRGHDEKLFF. The CDR3 DNA is TGTGCCTGGTGCCACAGGGGGCACGATGAAAAACTGTTTTTT.

J is TRBJ1-2 and V is TRBV27; 10 bases map to TRBD1. The CDR3 extends over 15 amino acids. Trimming cost V 3 bases and J 8 bases; bases outside gene matches: 9. CDR1 MNHEY and CDR2 SMNVEV come from the germline V gene (reference sequence). The CDR3 nucleotides are TGTGCCAGCAGTTTGACCGGGACAGGGGTAGGCGGCTACACCTTC. Protein product: CASSLTGTGVGGYTF.

The rearrangement joins TRBV13 to TRBJ1-2, with 7 bases aligning to TRBD1. This CDR3 spans 16 amino acids. Germline V gene lookup returns CDR1 PRHDT and CDR2 FYEKMQ (reference sequence). V shed 5 bases and J 7 bases; nucleotides not matched to a gene: 16. CDR3 sequence reads: CASSPLPTGESAGYTF. CDR3 nucleotides: TGTGCCAGCAGCCCACTCCCCACAGGGGAGTCGGCTGGCTACACCTTC. Supplemented by reference TRBV13 and TRBJ1-2, the full variable domain reads AAGVIQSPRHLIKEKRETATLKCYPIPRHDTVYWYQQGPGQDPQFLISFYEKMQSDKGSIPDRFSAQQFSDYHSELNMSSLELGDSALYFCASSPLPTGESAGYTFGSGTRLTVV.

The J gene is TRBJ1-5, the V gene TRBV19; the match to TRBD1 covers 10 bases. The CDR3 runs to 13 residues. Germline trimming cut 6 bases from V and 7 bases from J; bases unmatched to any gene: 3. Germline V lookup: CDR1 LNHDA, CDR2 SQIVND (reference sequence). CDR3 amino acids: CASSQTGGQPQHF. The CDR3 bases are TGTGCCAGTAGCCAGACAGGGGGCCAGCCCCAGCATTTT.

This clone was counted between two and nine times. The sample holds other DNA sequences that translate to the same CDR3. V and J are TRBV19 and TRBJ1-5; a possible D gene is TRBD1 (5 bases). This CDR3 spans 14 amino acids. Trimming cost V 5 bases and J 6 bases, with 14 bases left between them. Per germline, CDR1 LNHDA and CDR2 SQIVND (reference sequence). The CDR3 DNA is TGTGCCAGTAGTTTCCAGGGCATGGGTCAGCCCCAGCATTTT. This sequence encodes CASSFQGMGQPQHF.

This clone was found a few times. The CDR3 here is CASSSGTGGIEQYF. The CDR3 region has the DNA TGTGCCAGCAGCTCCGGGACAGGGGGTATCGAGCAGTACTTC. This sequence joins TRBV5-4 and TRBJ2-7; 11 nucleotides agree with TRBD1. V lost 3 bases, J lost 6 bases, and 5 bases stayed unmatched. The CDR3 contains 14 residues. Germline V gene sequence: CDR1 SGHNT, CDR2 YYREEE (reference sequence).

This clone occurred once. The rearrangement uses TRBV28 and TRBJ1-5, with 7 bases fitting TRBD1. Germline V gene lookup returns CDR1 MDHEN and CDR2 SYDVKM. With V trimmed by 4 bases and J by 6 bases, 9 bases remained unmatched. The CDR3 sequence is 15 residues long. CDR3 nucleotide sequence: TGTGCCAGCAGTTGGGGGCAGGGGGGTAGTCAGCCCCAGCATTTT. This codes for CASSWGQGGSQPQHF.

The chain recombines TRBV4-2 with TRBJ1-4, with 9 bases aligning to TRBD1. The length of the CDR3 is 17 residues. V lost 5 bases to trimming and J lost 2 bases; unmatched junction nucleotides: 9. The germline V gene encodes CDR1 LGHNA and CDR2 YNFKEQ. The CDR3 nucleotides read TGTGCCAGCAGCTCCCGACAGGGGGGTGGGACTAATGAAAAACTGTTTTTT. Residues: CASSSRQGGGTNEKLFF.

This clone has more than one count but fewer than ten. The chain recombines TRBV28 with TRBJ2-1; weak D call: TRBD2 (6 bases). Looked up from germline, CDR1 is MDHEN and CDR2 is SYDVKM. The ends were cut back, 3 bases at V and 8 bases at J, with 17 bases in the middle. This CDR3 is 15 amino acids long. The CDR3 region is CASSLVSGPSDEQFF. For the CDR3, the DNA is TGTGCCAGCAGTTTGGTTAGCGGACCTTCGGATGAGCAGTTCTTC.